Included here is one T cell receptor beta chain sequence, with context. Its antigen is currently unknown. The sample is drawn from a study of T cell repertoires in cytomegalovirus infection. Study results and caveats: HLA-C-restricted CMV-specific TCR beta clonotypes were dominant in the ex vivo response.

This CDR3 region has 16 residues. Trimming removed 6 bases from V and 4 bases from J; junction bases left unmatched: 7. The germline V gene encodes CDR1 SGHNT and CDR2 YENEEA. TCRdb reanalysed the reads using MiXCR and keeps one entry per CDR3 protein. The sample records fewer than 85,000 distinct CDR3 sequences, around half being singletons. The chain combines TRBV11-3 with TRBJ2-5; 14 bases match TRBD2. The sequenced sample was CD8+ T cells from cultured PBMCs, obtained from culture after CMV antigen stimulation. This sequence originates from a human donor in good health (CMV status not recorded). Some clones in this sample may be carry-over from other donors' samples. In DNA form, the CDR3 reads TGTGCCAGCAGTCGGGGACTAGCGGGAGAGGGAGAGACCCAGTACTTC. Protein: CASSRGLAGEGETQYF.